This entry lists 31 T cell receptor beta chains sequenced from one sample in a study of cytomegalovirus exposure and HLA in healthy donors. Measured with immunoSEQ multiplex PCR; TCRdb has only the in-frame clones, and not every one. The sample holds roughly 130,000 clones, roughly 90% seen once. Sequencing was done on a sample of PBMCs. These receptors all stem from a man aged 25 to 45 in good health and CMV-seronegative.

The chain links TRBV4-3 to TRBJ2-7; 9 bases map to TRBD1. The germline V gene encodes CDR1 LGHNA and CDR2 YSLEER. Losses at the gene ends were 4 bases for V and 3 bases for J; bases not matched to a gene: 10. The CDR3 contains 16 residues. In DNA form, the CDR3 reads TGCGCCAGCAGCCTAGCAACCGGGACAGGGTACTACGAGCAGTACTTC. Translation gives CASSLATGTGYYEQYF.

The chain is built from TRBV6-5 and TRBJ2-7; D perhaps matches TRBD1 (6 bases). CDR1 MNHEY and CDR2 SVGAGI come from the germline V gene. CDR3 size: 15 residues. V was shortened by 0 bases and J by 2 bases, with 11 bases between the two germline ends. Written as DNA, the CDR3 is TGTGCCAGCAGTTACTCAGGGGGACGGGCCTACGAGCAGTACTTC. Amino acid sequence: CASSYSGGRAYEQYF.

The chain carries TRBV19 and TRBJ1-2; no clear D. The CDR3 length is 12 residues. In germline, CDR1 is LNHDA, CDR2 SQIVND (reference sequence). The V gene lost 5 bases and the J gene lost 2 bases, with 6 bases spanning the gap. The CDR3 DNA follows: TGTGCCAGTAGTTCGCAGAACTATGGCTACACCTTC. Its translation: CASSSQNYGYTF.

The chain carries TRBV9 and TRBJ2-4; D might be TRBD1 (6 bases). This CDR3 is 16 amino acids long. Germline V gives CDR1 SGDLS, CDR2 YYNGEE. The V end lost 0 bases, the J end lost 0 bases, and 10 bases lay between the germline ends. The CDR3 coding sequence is TGTGCCAGCAGCGTAGAGGGGGAACTAGCCAAAAACATTCAGTACTTC. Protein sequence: CASSVEGELAKNIQYF.

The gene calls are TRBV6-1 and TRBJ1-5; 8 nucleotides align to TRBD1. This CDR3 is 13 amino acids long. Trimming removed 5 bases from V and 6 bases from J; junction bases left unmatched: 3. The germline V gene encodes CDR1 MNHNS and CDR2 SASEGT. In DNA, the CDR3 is TGTGCCAGCAGTTTTACAGGGGGTCAGCCCCAGCATTTT. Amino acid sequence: CASSFTGGQPQHF.

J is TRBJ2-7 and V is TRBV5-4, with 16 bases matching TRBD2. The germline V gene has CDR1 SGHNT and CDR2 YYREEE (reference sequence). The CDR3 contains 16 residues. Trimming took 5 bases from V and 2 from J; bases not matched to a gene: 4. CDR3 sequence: CASSSGTSGRAYEQYF. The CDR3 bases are TGTGCCAGCAGTTCCGGGACTAGCGGGAGGGCCTACGAGCAGTACTTC.

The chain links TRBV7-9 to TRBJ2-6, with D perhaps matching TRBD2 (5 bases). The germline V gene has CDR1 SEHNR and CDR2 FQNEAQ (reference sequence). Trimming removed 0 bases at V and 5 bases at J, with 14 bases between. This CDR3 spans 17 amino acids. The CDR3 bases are TGTGCCAGCAGCTTAGCGCATACGAGGGCCAGGGCCAACGTCCTGACTTTC. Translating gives CASSLAHTRARANVLTF. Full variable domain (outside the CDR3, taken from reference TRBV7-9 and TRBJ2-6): DTGVSQNPRHKITKRGQNVTFRCDPISEHNRLYWYRQTLGQGPEFLTYFQNEAQLEKSRLLSDRFSAERPKGSFSTLEIQRTEQGDSAMYLCASSLAHTRARANVLTFGAGSRLTVL.

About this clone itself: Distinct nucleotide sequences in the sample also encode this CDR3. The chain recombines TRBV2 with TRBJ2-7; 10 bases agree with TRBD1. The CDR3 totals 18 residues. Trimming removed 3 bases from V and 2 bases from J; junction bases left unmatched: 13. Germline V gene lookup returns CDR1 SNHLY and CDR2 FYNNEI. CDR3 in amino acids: CASSEFRQGAQITYEQYF. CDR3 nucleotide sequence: TGTGCCAGCAGTGAGTTCAGACAGGGGGCACAGATTACCTACGAGCAGTACTTC.

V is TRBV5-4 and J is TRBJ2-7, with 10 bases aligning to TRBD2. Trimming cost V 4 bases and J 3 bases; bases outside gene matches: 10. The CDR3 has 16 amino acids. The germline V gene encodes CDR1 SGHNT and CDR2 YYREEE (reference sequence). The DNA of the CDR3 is TGTGCCAGCAGCGCCCCCCCTAGCGGGAGTGACTACGAGCAGTACTTC. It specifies CASSAPPSGSDYEQYF.

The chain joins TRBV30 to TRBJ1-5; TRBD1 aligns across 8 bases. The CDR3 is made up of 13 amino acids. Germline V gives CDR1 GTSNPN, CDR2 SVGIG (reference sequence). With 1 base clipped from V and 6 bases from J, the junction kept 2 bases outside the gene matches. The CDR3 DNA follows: TGTGCCTGGAGTGCAGGGGGCAGTCAGCCCCAGCATTTT. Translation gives CAWSAGGSQPQHF.

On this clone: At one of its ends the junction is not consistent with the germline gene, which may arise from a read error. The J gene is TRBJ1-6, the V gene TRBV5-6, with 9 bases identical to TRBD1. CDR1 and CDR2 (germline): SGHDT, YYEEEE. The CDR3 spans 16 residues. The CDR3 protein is CASTLGQGANNSPLHF. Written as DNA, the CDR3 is TGTGCCAGCACCTTGGGACAGGGTGCTAATAATTCACCCCTCCACTTT.

Here the CDR3 reads CASSLKSGSYGYTF. DNA of the CDR3: TGTGCCAGCAGCTTAAAATCAGGAAGCTATGGCTACACCTTC. J is TRBJ1-2 and V is TRBV7-2, with D uncertain. Germline CDR1 reads SGHTA; CDR2 reads FQGNSA. The CDR3 extends over 14 amino acids. Trimming removed 2 bases at V and 4 bases at J, with 11 bases between.

CDR3 coding DNA: TGTGCCTGGAGTCGGGGATCTGGCTACACCTTC. Its protein product is CAWSRGSGYTF. The V gene is TRBV30, the J gene TRBJ1-2; no clear D gene. Germline CDR1 and CDR2: GTSNPN and SVGIG (reference sequence). The CDR3 is made up of 11 amino acids. V was shortened by 2 bases and J by 7 bases, with 8 bases between the two germline ends.

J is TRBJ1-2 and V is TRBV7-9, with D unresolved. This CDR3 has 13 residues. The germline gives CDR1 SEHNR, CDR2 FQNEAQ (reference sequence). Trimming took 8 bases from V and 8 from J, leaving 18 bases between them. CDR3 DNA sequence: TGTGCCAGCCAAGATAACCTATGGTACGGCTACACCTTC. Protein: CASQDNLWYGYTF.

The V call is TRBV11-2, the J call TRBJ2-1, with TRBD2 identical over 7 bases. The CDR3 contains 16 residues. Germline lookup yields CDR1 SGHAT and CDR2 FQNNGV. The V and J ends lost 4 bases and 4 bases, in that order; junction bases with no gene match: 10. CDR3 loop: CASSSNLAEIYNEQFF. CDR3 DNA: TGTGCCAGCAGCTCGAACCTAGCGGAGATATACAATGAGCAGTTCTTC.

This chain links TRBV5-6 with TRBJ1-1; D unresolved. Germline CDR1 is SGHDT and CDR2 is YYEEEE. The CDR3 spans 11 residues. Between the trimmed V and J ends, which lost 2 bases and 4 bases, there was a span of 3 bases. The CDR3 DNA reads TGTGCCAGCAGCTTCTTCACTGAAGCTTTCTTT. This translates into CASSFFTEAFF. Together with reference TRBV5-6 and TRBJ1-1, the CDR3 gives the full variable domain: DAGVTQSPTHLIKTRGQQVTLRCSPKSGHDTVSWYQQALGQGPQFIFQYYEEEERQRGNFPDRFSGHQFPNYSSELNVNALLLGDSALYLCASSFFTEAFFGQGTRLTVV.

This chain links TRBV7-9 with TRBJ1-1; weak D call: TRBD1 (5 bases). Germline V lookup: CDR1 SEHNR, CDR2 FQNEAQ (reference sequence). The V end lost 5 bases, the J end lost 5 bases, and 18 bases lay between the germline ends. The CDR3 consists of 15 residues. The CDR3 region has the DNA TGTGCCAGCAGCCTCCCCCAGGGTCGTGCGACTGAAGCTTTCTTT. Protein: CASSLPQGRATEAFF. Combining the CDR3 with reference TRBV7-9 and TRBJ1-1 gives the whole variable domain DTGVSQNPRHKITKRGQNVTFRCDPISEHNRLYWYRQTLGQGPEFLTYFQNEAQLEKSRLLSDRFSAERPKGSFSTLEIQRTEQGDSAMYLCASSLPQGRATEAFFGQGTRLTVV.

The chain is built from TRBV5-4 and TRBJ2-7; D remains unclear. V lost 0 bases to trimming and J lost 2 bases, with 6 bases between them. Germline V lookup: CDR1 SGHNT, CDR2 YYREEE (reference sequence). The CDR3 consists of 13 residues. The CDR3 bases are TGTGCCAGCAGCTTGGTCGAGACCTACGAGCAGTACTTC. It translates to CASSLVETYEQYF.

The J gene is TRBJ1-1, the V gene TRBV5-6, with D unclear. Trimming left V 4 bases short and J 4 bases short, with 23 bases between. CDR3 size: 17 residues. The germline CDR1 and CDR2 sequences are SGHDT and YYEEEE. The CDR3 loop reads CASSVSGISRRFTEAFF. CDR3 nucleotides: TGTGCCAGCAGCGTATCCGGGATCTCCCGAAGGTTCACTGAAGCTTTCTTT.

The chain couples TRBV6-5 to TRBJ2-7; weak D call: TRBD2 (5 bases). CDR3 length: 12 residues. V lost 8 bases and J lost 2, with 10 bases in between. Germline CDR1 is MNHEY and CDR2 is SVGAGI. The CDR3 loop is CASGLKAYEQYF. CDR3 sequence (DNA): TGTGCCAGCGGACTCAAAGCCTACGAGCAGTACTTC.

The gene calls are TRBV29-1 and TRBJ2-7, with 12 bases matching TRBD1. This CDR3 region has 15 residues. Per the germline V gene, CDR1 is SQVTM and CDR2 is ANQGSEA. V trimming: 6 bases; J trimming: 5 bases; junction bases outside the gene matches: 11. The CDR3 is CSVGDRGLNGDEQYF. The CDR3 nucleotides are TGCAGCGTAGGGGACAGGGGGCTGAACGGTGACGAGCAGTACTTC.

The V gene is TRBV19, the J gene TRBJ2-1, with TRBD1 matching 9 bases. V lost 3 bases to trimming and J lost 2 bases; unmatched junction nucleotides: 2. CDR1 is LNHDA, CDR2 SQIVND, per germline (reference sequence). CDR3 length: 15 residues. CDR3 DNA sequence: TGTGCCAGTAGTATCACAGGGGGCGCCTACAATGAGCAGTTCTTC. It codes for CASSITGGAYNEQFF.

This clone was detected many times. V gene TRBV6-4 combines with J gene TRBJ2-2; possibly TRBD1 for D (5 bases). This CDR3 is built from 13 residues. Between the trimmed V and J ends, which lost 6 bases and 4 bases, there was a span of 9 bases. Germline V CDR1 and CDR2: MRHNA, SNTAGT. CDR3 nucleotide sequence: TGTGCCAGCAGCCCAGACAGCACCGGGGAGCTGTTTTTT. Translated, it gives CASSPDSTGELFF.

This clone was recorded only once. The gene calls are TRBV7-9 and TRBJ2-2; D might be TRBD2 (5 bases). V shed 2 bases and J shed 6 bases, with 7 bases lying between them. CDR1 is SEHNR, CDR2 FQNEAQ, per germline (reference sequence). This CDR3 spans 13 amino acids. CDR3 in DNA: TGTGCCAGCAGCTTATTAGCGCCCGGGGAGCTGTTTTTT. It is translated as CASSLLAPGELFF. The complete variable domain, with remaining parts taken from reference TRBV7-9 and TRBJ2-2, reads DTGVSQNPRHKITKRGQNVTFRCDPISEHNRLYWYRQTLGQGPEFLTYFQNEAQLEKSRLLSDRFSAERPKGSFSTLEIQRTEQGDSAMYLCASSLLAPGELFFGEGSRLTVL.

CDR3 sequence: CASSFEGAGVLGGYTF. The CDR3, as DNA: TGTGCCAGCAGCTTCGAGGGGGCGGGTGTTCTAGGAGGCTACACCTTC. V is TRBV2 and J is TRBJ1-2, with 7 bases matching TRBD1. J gave up 8 bases and V 6 bases, and 18 bases lay outside the gene matches. The germline CDR1 and CDR2 sequences are SNHLY and FYNNEI. There are 16 residues in the CDR3.

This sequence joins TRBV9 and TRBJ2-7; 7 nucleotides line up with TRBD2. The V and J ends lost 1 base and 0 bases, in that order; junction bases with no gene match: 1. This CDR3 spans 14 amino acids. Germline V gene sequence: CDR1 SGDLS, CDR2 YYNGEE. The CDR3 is CASSVSGNSYEQYF. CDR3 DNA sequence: TGTGCCAGCAGCGTAAGCGGGAACTCCTACGAGCAGTACTTC.

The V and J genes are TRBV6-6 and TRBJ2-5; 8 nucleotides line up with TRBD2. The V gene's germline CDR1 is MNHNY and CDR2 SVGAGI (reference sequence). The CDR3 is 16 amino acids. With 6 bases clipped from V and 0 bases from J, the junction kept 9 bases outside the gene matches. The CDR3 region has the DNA TGTGCCAGCAGCCCAGTACTAGCGGAGTACCAAGAGACCCAGTACTTC. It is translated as CASSPVLAEYQETQYF.

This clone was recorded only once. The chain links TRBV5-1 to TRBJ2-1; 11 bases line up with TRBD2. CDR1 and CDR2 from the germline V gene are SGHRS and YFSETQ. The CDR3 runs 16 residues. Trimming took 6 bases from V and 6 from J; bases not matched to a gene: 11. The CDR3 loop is CASTILAGGGVNEQFF. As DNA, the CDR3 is TGCGCCAGCACCATCCTAGCGGGAGGAGGGGTCAATGAGCAGTTCTTC.

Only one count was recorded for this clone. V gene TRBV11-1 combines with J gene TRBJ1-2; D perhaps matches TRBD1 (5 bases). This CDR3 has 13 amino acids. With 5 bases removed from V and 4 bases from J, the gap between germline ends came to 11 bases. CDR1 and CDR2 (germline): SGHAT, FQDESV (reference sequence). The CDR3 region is CASSETVAYGYTF. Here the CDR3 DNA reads TGTGCCAGCAGCGAGACAGTAGCCTATGGCTACACCTTC.

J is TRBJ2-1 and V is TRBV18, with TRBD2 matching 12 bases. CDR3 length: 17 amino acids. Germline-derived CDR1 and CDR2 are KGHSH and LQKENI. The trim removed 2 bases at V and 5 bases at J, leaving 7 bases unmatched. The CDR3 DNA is TGTGCCAGCTCACCATACCTAGCGGGAGGGCCCGACAATGAGCAGTTCTTC. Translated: CASSPYLAGGPDNEQFF.

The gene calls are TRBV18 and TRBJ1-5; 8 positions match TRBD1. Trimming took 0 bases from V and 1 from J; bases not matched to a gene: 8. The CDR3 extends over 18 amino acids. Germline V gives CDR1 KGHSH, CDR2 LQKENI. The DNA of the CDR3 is TGTGCCAGCTCACCACCAGGACAGGGAGGTTTGAGCAATCAGCCCCAGCATTTT. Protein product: CASSPPGQGGLSNQPQHF.